One TCR beta chain is described in this entry. Original handling: The authors estimated nucleated cell counts from reference gene primer amplification. The data were produced by immunoSEQ multiplex PCR, yet TCRdb's version contains in-frame clones alone and is incomplete. V, J and clone size are taken as reported in that table, and D and trimming were inferred from the DNA itself. The sample shows fewer than 600,000 clones, approximately 88% of them seen only once. These data are taken from a study of blood T cell repertoires in COVID-19. Study in general: From T cells, B-cell-depleted T cells, or PBMCs came the material, which was cDNA or gDNA.

CDR3 size: 17 residues. Unmatched junction bases numbered 19, after V lost 10 bases and J lost 3 bases. Germline CDR1 and CDR2: LNHDA and SQIVND (reference sequence). Material for sequencing was PBMCs or T cells enriched from blood (not recorded which). V gene TRBV19 combines with J gene TRBJ2-7; 9 bases fit TRBD2. The source of this sequence is a woman between 35 and 50 years old who had recovered from COVID-19. The CDR3 loop is CATHPRAGGRGVYEQYF. CDR3 bases: TGTGCCACCCACCCCCGGGCGGGAGGGCGCGGGGTCTACGAGCAGTACTTC.